Sequencing of this T cell receptor beta chain was carried out in a study of glioma-infiltrating T cells after dendritic cell vaccination. Study-level information: Patients had newly diagnosed or recurrent glioblastoma and received dendritic cell vaccines.

The time point here: after dendritic cell vaccination, including at tumor progression/relapse. Profiling relied on immunoSEQ multiplex PCR, and the TCRdb table lists in-frame clones only, not all of them. The table lists 91,000 or so clones, 65% to 85% of them singletons. Study conclusions and caveats: Patients with more pretreatment TILs had longer time to progression and survival.

As concerns this clone: Antigen unknown.

The CDR3 runs to 14 residues. Trimming pared 2 bases from V and 3 bases from J, leaving 11 bases between. Germline CDR1 and CDR2: MNHEY and SVGAGI. Material: blood, obtained after dendritic cell vaccination. The J gene is TRBJ2-7, the V gene TRBV6-5; tentative D call: TRBD1 (6 bases). The receptor was isolated from a human donor with glioblastoma. The DNA of the CDR3 is TGTGCCAGCAGTTACGGGACAAGAGTCTACGAGCAGTACTTC. It is translated as CASSYGTRVYEQYF.